The 3 T cell receptor beta chains below all came from one sample that was sequenced in a study of CD8+ T cells in alopecia areata. Treatment given: oral pan-JAK inhibitor, 5-10 mg twice daily. Following RNA extraction, reverse transcription yielded cDNA that acted as the sequencing template. Profiling relied on immunoSEQ multiplex PCR, and the TCRdb table lists in-frame clones only, not all of them. The repertoire has some 160,000 clones, 50% to 70% of them found once; the top ten carry around 0.9%. The source was CD4+ T cells sorted from blood, collected at week 4, from a patient treated with tofacitinib. Receptors were obtained from a human donor with alopecia areata.

This clone was counted a single time. Other DNA variants within this sample encode the same CDR3. The chain combines TRBV20-1 with TRBJ2-1; D unclear. The germline V gene has CDR1 DFQATT and CDR2 SNEGSKA (reference sequence). The CDR3 covers 10 residues. V was shortened by 6 bases and J by 3 bases, with 3 bases between the two germline ends. The DNA for the CDR3 is TGCAGTGCACTCTACAATGAGCAGTTCTTC. Its protein is CSALYNEQFF.

This chain connects TRBV30 to TRBJ1-2; D may be TRBD1 (5 bases). Trimming stripped 6 bases from V and 7 bases from J, with 15 bases between. Looked up from germline, CDR1 is GTSNPN and CDR2 is SVGIG (reference sequence). The CDR3 totals 12 residues. As DNA, the CDR3 is TGTGCCTGTCGGGACCTGGCGCGTGGCTACACCTTC. Translating gives CACRDLARGYTF.

The chain carries TRBV30 and TRBJ2-3, with 11 bases aligning to TRBD1. CDR1 and CDR2 (germline): GTSNPN, SVGIG (reference sequence). V gave up 5 bases and J gave up 4 bases; unmatched junction bases: 2. The CDR3 spans 13 residues. This CDR3 reads CAWGTGGADTQYF. In nucleotides, the CDR3 is TGTGCCTGGGGGACAGGGGGTGCAGATACGCAGTATTTT. The full variable domain, rest sourced from reference TRBV30 and TRBJ2-3, is SQTIHQWPATLVQPVGSPLSLECTVEGTSNPNLYWYRQAAGRGLQLLFYSVGIGQISSEVPQNLSASRPQDRQFILSSKKLLLSDSGFYLCAWGTGGADTQYFGPGTRLTVL.